The clone carrying this T cell receptor beta chain has only a few counts. The CDR3 has 18 amino acids. Germline CDR1 SGHVS, CDR2 FNYEAQ. V trimming: 5 bases; J trimming: 0 bases; junction bases outside the gene matches: 10. This entry belongs to a study of blood T cells in healthy people across ages. A second PCR, run for roughly 7 to 11 cycles, used a sample-barcoded 5' primer plus a J-beta primer mix. TCRdb passed the 5' RACE reads through MiXCR, listing each CDR3 protein once. The sample holds over 950,000 distinct CDR3 sequences, less than 45% seen once. The origin of this receptor is a man aged 18 to 35 in good health. The sample was blood. The gene calls are TRBV7-6 and TRBJ1-4, with 9 bases identical to TRBD1. CDR3 region: CASSLLDRGSATNEKLFF. The CDR3 bases are TGTGCCAGCAGCCTCCTGGACAGGGGCTCGGCAACTAATGAAAAACTGTTTTTT.